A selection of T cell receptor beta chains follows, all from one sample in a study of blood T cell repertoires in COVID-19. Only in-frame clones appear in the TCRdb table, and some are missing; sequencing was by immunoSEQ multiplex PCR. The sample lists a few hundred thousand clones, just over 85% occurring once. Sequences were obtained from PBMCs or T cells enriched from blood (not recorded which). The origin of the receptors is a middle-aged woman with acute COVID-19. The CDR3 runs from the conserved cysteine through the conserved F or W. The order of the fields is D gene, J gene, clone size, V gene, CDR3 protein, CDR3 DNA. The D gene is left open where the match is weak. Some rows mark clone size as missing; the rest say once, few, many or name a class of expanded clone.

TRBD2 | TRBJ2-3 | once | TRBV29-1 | CSVEDLAGGYDTQYF | TGCAGCGTTGAAGATCTAGCGGGAGGGTATGATACGCAGTATTTT
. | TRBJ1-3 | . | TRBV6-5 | CASTPGDKGNTIYF | TGTGCCAGCACGCCCGGCGACAAAGGAAACACCATATATTTT
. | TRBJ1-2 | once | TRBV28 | CASSAPTLQGNIGYTF | TGTGCCAGCAGTGCCCCAACCCTGCAGGGGAACATAGGCTACACCTTC
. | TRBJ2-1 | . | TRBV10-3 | CATELGANWNEQFF | TGTGCCACGGAGCTTGGCGCCAACTGGAATGAGCAGTTCTTC
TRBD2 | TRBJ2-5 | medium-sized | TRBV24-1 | CATSPGTSGSGRETQYF | TGTGCCACCAGTCCCGGGACTAGCGGGAGTGGACGAGAGACCCAGTACTTC
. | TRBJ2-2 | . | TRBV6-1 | CASSVRGLLTAGELFF | TGTGCCAGCAGTGTTCGCGGACTTTTAACGGCCGGGGAGCTGTTTTTT
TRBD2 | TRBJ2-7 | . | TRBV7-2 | CASSSLREGVAYEQYF | TGTGCCAGCAGCTCCTTAAGGGAGGGAGTAGCCTACGAGCAGTACTTC
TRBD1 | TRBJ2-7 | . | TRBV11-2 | CASSSGTGVYEQYF | TGTGCCAGCAGCTCCGGGACAGGAGTCTACGAGCAGTACTTC
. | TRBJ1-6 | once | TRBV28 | CASSLSGAYSPLHF | TGTGCCAGCAGTTTATCAGGGGCCTATTCACCCCTCCACTTT
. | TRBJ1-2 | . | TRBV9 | CASSVTQVAEDYGYTF | TGTGCCAGCAGCGTGACCCAGGTCGCGGAGGACTATGGCTACACCTTC
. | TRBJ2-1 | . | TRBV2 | CASKPRGGSYNEQFF | TGTGCCAGCAAGCCCAGGGGCGGCTCCTACAATGAGCAGTTCTTC
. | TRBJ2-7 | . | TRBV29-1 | CSVEDEGDHPYEQYF | TGCAGCGTTGAAGATGAGGGAGATCACCCATACGAGCAGTACTTC
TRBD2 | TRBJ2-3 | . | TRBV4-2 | CASSTGLAERDTQYF | TGTGCCAGCAGTACGGGACTAGCGGAGAGGGATACGCAGTATTTT
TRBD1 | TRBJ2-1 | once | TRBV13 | CASSGRDREHYNEQFF | TGTGCCAGCAGCGGCCGGGACAGAGAGCACTACAATGAGCAGTTCTTC
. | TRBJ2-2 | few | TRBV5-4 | CASSLDLAGELFF | TGTGCCAGCAGCTTGGATCTCGCCGGGGAGCTGTTTTTT
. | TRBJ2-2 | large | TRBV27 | CASSVVATGELFF | TGTGCCAGCAGTGTTGTGGCCACCGGGGAGCTGTTTTTT
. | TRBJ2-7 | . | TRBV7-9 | CASSSTHARDSSYEQYF | TGTGCCAGCAGCTCAACCCACGCCCGGGACTCGTCCTACGAGCAGTACTTC
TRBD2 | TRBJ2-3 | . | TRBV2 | CASSGLATSTDTQYF | TGTGCCAGCAGCGGACTAGCGACTAGCACAGATACGCAGTATTTT
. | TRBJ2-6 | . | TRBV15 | CATSRDRQDFSGANVLTF | TGTGCCACCAGCAGAGATCGACAGGATTTCTCTGGGGCCAACGTCCTGACTTTC
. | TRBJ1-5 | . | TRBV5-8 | CASSLEKGTRRFSNQPQHF | TGTGCCAGCAGCTTGGAAAAGGGGACACGGCGATTTTCGAATCAGCCCCAGCATTTT